The 11 T cell receptor beta chains in this list originate from one sample, sequenced in a study of CD8+ T cells in alopecia areata (dated by TCRdb to 2016 to 2018). Receptors were amplified or captured by the immunoSEQ multiplex PCR assay. To provide template for TCR sequencing, every sample had RNA extracted and reverse transcribed into cDNA. TCRdb stores this immuneACCESS table with in-frame sequences only. Part of the clones is absent; in the studies checked, under half of the shortfall reflects unresolved V genes, and no reason is known for the rest. The sample table holds 150,000 or so clones, of which more than 40% were seen once. The ten largest clones represent about 6.4% of the sample. What was sequenced was CD4+ T cells sorted from blood. The receptors here all came from a human donor with alopecia areata.

J is TRBJ2-1 and V is TRBV7-6; D uncertain. V shed 1 base and J shed 5 bases, with 9 bases lying between them. The CDR3 runs to 14 residues. Germline V gene data show CDR1 as SGHVS and CDR2 as FNYEAQ. The CDR3 reads CASSLGLGHNEQFF. CDR3 coding DNA: TGTGCCAGCAGCTTAGGCCTAGGCCACAATGAGCAGTTCTTC.

This clone was detected only a few times. This chain links TRBV20-1 with TRBJ2-1; no clear D. This CDR3 contains 10 residues. The germline V gene has CDR1 DFQATT and CDR2 SNEGSKA (reference sequence). V shed 3 bases and J shed 8 bases, with 5 bases lying between them. CDR3 sequence (DNA): TGCAGTGCTAGTCAGGATGAGCAGTTCTTC. It yields the protein CSASQDEQFF.

This rearrangement joins TRBV5-6 to TRBJ2-5, with a tentative D call TRBD1 (5 bases). The V end lost 3 bases, the J end lost 3 bases, and 9 bases lay between the germline ends. Germline V CDR1 and CDR2: SGHDT, YYEEEE. The CDR3 has 13 residues. The CDR3 coding sequence is TGTGCCAGCAGCTCGACAGTGAAAGAGACCCAGTACTTC. Protein sequence: CASSSTVKETQYF.

The chain carries TRBV25-1 and TRBJ2-2; D uncertain. Germline CDR1 MGHDK, CDR2 SYGVNS. V lost 4 bases, J lost 3 bases, and 6 bases lay in between. The CDR3 is 13 residues long. The CDR3 here is CASSASHTGELFF. For the CDR3, the DNA is TGTGCCAGCAGTGCTTCACACACCGGGGAGCTGTTTTTT.

V and J are TRBV5-1 and TRBJ2-2; 7 nucleotides align to TRBD1. Trimming cost V 7 bases and J 1 base; bases outside gene matches: 7. The germline V gene encodes CDR1 SGHRS and CDR2 YFSETQ. This CDR3 region has 15 residues. The CDR3 DNA is TGCGCCAGCCAGAACAGGGGTCAGAACACCGGGGAGCTGTTTTTT. Amino acids: CASQNRGQNTGELFF.

This clone was observed a few times. This chain uses TRBV28 with TRBJ1-1; no reliable D call. CDR1 and CDR2 from the germline V gene are MDHEN and SYDVKM. Trimming left V 7 bases short and J 8 bases short, with 14 bases between. CDR3 length: 12 amino acids. CDR3 region: CASTSSVEEAFF. The CDR3 DNA sequence: TGTGCCAGCACCAGTTCAGTCGAAGAAGCTTTCTTT.

This clone was seen more than once but under ten times. The chain is built from TRBV28 and TRBJ2-1, with no clear D. CDR3 length: 12 residues. Germline-derived CDR1 and CDR2 are MDHEN and SYDVKM. Trimming took 4 bases from V and 6 from J, leaving 7 bases between them. CDR3: CASSSVRNEQFF. CDR3 bases: TGTGCCAGCAGTTCGGTCCGCAATGAGCAGTTCTTC. Combining the CDR3 with reference TRBV28 and TRBJ2-1 gives the whole variable domain DVKVTQSSRYLVKRTGEKVFLECVQDMDHENMFWYRQDPGLGLRLIYFSYDVKMKEKGDIPEGYSVSREKKERFSLILESASTNQTSMYLCASSSVRNEQFFGPGTRLTVL.

A few counts support this clone. The V gene is TRBV29-1, the J gene TRBJ2-5; possible D gene TRBD1, 6 bases. The CDR3 is made up of 12 amino acids. Germline CDR1 is SQVTM and CDR2 is ANQGSEA. V was clipped by 6 bases and J by 0 bases, with 8 bases between them. The CDR3 loop is CSVGHHQETQYF. The CDR3 DNA reads as TGCAGCGTGGGACACCACCAAGAGACCCAGTACTTC.

The chain couples TRBV13 to TRBJ2-7; 8 positions match TRBD2. The CDR3 loop spans 17 amino acids. Trimming removed 0 bases from V and 2 bases from J; junction bases left unmatched: 9. CDR1 is PRHDT and CDR2 is FYEKMQ in the germline V gene (reference sequence). Here the CDR3 DNA reads TGTGCCAGCAGCTTAGGCCGCGGAGGAGCGGGAGCCTACGAGCAGTACTTC. Its protein is CASSLGRGGAGAYEQYF.

A note on this clone: Additional DNA sequences in this sample encode the identical CDR3. The chain joins TRBV4-2 to TRBJ2-1, with no clear D. CDR1 is LGHNA, CDR2 YNFKEQ, per germline. V lost 1 base, J lost 6 bases, and 10 bases lay in between. The CDR3 spans 14 residues. CDR3 nucleotide sequence: TGTGCCAGCAGCCAAGGTGATTCGGCCAATGAGCAGTTCTTC. Its protein is CASSQGDSANEQFF.

This clone has only a few counts. The chain combines TRBV5-1 with TRBJ2-3; D gene uncertain. This CDR3 has 14 residues. Trimming shortened V by 2 bases and J by 3 bases, and 10 bases separated the two germline ends. Germline loops: CDR1 SGHRS, CDR2 YFSETQ. The CDR3 DNA follows: TGCGCCAGCAGCTTCGGGCCGACGACAGATACGCAGTATTTT. Protein: CASSFGPTTDTQYF.